The sample holds a few counts of the clone carrying this T cell receptor (beta chain). The source of the sample is a study of CD8+ T cells in alopecia areata. RNA was isolated and reverse transcribed to cDNA, the sequencing template. TCRdb keeps only in-frame clones here, not all; method: immunoSEQ multiplex PCR. This sample yields about 180,000 clones, of which over 55% are seen a single time; 1.5% to 2% belongs to the top ten. The CDR3 runs 14 residues. Looked up from germline, CDR1 is SGHDT and CDR2 is YYEEEE. Trimming took off 2 bases at V and 2 bases at J, with 10 bases between the two ends. V usage is TRBV5-6 and J usage is TRBJ2-5, with D possibly TRBD2 on 5 matching bases. The clonotype comes from a human donor with alopecia areata. This sample comprised CD4+ T cells sorted from blood, obtained at week 0. CDR3 nucleotide sequence: TGTGCCAGCAGCTTCGGATCGGGACAAGAGACCCAGTACTTC. Its translation: CASSFGSGQETQYF.